This record concerns one TCR beta chain sequence. The antigen remains undetermined. In the PCR, 60 Vbeta and 13 Jbeta primers were used. TCRdb's table, derived via immunoSEQ multiplex PCR, lists solely in-frame clones and lacks some. The data contain tens of thousands of clones, about three quarters of them singletons. The CDR3 is 18 residues long. CDR1 and CDR2 from the germline V gene are SGHVS and FNYEAQ. This entry comes from a study of cytomegalovirus exposure and HLA in healthy donors. General study points: The only immune exposure information that was available was CMV serostatus. TCR beta chain V- and J-gene trimming was linked, in a later analysis, to a missense variant in DCLRE1C. With further analysis later on, most CMV-associated TCR beta chains appeared HLA-restricted. Of the V segments, some could not be distinguished, including TRBV6-2 and TRBV6-3, and were excluded.

The chain uses TRBV7-6 and TRBJ2-5; 14 nucleotides match TRBD2. The J call is in doubt because the DNA end fits TRBJ2-7 better. The specimen sequenced was PBMCs. This sequence was found in a man aged 35 to 55 in good health and CMV-seronegative. Here the CDR3 reads CASSLALRLAGGGGEQYF. CDR3 DNA sequence: TGTGCCAGCAGCTTAGCCCTGAGACTAGCGGGAGGGGGCGGCGAGCAGTACTTC.